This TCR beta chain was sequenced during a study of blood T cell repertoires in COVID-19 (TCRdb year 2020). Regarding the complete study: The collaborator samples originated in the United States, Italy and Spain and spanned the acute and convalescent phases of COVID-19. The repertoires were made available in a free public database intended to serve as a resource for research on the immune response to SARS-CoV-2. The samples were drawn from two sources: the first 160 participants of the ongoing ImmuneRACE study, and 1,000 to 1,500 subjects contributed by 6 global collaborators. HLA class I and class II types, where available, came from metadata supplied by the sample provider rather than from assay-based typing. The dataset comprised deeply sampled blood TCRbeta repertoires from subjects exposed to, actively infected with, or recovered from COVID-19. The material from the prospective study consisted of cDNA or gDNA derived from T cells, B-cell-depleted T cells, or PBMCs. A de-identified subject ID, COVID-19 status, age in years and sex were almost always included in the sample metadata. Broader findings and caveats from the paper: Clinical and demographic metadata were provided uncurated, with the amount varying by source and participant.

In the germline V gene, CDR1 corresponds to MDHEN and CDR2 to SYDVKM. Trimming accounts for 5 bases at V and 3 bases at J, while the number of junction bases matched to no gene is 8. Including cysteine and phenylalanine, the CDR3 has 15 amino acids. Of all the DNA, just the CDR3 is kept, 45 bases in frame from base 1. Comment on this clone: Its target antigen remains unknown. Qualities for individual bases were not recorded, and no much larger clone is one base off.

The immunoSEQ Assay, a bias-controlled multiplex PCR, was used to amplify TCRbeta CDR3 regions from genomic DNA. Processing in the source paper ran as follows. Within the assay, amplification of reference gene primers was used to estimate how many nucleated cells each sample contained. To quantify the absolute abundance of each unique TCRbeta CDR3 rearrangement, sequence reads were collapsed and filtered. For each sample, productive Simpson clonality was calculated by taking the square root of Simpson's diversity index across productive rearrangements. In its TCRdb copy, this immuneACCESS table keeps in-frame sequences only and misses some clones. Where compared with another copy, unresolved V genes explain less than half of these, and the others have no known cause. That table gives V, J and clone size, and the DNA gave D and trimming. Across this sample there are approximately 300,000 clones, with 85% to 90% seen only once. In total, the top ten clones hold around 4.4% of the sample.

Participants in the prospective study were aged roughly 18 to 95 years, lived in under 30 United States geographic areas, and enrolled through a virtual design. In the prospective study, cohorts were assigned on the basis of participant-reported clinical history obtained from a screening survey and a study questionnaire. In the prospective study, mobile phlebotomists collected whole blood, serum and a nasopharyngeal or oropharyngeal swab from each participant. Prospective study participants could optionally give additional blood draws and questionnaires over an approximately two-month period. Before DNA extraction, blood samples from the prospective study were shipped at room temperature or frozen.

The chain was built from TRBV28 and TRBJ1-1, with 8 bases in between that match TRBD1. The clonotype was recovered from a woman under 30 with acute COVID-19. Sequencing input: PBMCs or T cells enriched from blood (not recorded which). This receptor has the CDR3 CASSINRGEDTEAFF. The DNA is TGTGCCAGCAGTATCAACAGGGGGGAAGACACTGAAGCTTTCTTT.